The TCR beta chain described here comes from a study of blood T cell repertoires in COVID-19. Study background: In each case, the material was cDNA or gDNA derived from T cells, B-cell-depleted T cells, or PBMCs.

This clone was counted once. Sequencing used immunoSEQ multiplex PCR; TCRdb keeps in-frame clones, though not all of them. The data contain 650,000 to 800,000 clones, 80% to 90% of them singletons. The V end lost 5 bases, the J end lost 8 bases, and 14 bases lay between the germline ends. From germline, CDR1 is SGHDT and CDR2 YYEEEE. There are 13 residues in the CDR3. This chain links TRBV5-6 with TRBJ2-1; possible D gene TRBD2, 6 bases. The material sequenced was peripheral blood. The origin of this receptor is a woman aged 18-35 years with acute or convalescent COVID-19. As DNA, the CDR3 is TGTGCCAGCAGTGGTAGGAGGGGCGATGAGCAGTTCTTC. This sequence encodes CASSGRRGDEQFF.